This TCR beta chain was captured in a study of cytomegalovirus exposure and HLA in healthy donors (dated by TCRdb to the late 2010s). A note on the overall study: In an earlier analysis of under 750 of the donors, 250 to 350 Gb of sequence data and about 110 million unique TCR beta sequences from about 190 million T cells were reported. An early release covering just under 650 HLA-typed donors comprised about 300 gigabases of sequencing data and tens of millions of unique TCR sequences. Among the roughly 400 genotyped donors, around 81% belonged to the genetic ancestry cluster associated with self-reported Caucasian donors. The study aimed to test whether signatures of past pathogen exposure could be identified by cataloging public T cell receptors. Using immunosequencing, the study profiled T cell repertoires from 500 to 800 subjects and related those repertoires to cytomegalovirus serostatus. A separate validation cohort of some 130 different subjects was used in addition to the roughly 700-subject first cohort. To predict cytomegalovirus infection status, the study brought together high-throughput TCR immunosequencing, statistical association of individual TCRs with disease status, and machine learning. A later analysis re-examined previously published TCR beta repertoires from more than 600 donors and added high-resolution HLA genotyping to investigate patterns of TCR occurrence. The later analysis used no new phenotypic data to find candidate immune exposures, relying instead on TCR beta sequences and their occurrence across donors. In an earlier analysis of 500 to 650 of the donors, high-throughput TCR beta sequencing was used to judge whether each TCR beta V gene segment behaved as functional or pseudogenic. Donor age, sex, ethnicity and CMV serostatus were compiled together with the repertoire data. Genome-wide SNP genotypes for about 65% of the 666 donors were used in a later genetic analysis, which treated that subset as a discovery cohort. Every discovery cohort repertoire had been produced on one sequencing platform. HLA typing included class I and class II loci at four-digit resolution. The number of donors typed differed by locus, with roughly 620-640 for A, B, C, DRB1 and DQB1, approximately 500 for DQA1, over 600 for DPA1, and approximately 470 for DPB1. Because of strong linkage in the cohort, a few DR-DQ haplotypes were treated as single units for association and clustering. Across 300 to 400 genotyped donors of the cohort, an average of about 240,000 unique TCR beta nucleotide sequences per donor were sequenced, and roughly 17% of those sequences were non-productive. Study-wide conclusions, independent of this receptor: HLA typing was unavailable for some donors at each locus, so association tests used only the typed subset. A later analysis found that most CMV-associated TCR beta chains appeared HLA-restricted, with HLA associations seemingly driven largely by CMV exposure. Sequencing depth was assumed to be roughly uniform across donors in the presence/absence analyses, though that assumption may not hold. At a false discovery rate of 0.05, a later analysis linked under 20,000 TCR beta sequences to specific HLA alleles. Only TCR beta chains were sequenced in this cohort, and the absence of alpha or paired-chain data limited detectable features. A later analysis reported that several top co-occurrence clusters appeared linked to parvovirus B19, influenza, CMV and Epstein-Barr virus. In a later genetic analysis, a missense DCLRE1C variant was associated with V-gene and J-gene trimming of TCR beta chains, and the association was replicated in an independent cohort. The classifier was reported to diagnose cytomegalovirus status with high specificity and sensitivity in both the original and validation cohorts. The only immune exposure information available for the cohort was CMV serostatus. The study listed 150 to 200 TCR beta chains as associated with cytomegalovirus. Some IMGT-functional V segments, including TRBV6-2 and TRBV6-3, could not be told apart with the 87-base-pair reads, so those segments were excluded. Because counts were too low, seventeen rarely observed V segments, including chromosome 9 orphons, were left out of the earlier analysis of 587 of the donors. The authors suggested that the approach could potentially be generalized to other disease states and immunological phenotypes. Most TCR sequences were observed very rarely across donors, whereas some public TCRs were present in many individuals. Correlated functional status among segregating V segments might reflect linkage disequilibrium, but an unknown experimental factor could not be ruled out. A group of highly shared sequence variants was considered likely to be a technical artifact of the sequencing pipeline. An earlier analysis of some 560 of the donors showed that most TCR beta V segments appeared in productive rearrangements either about 90% or about 30% of the time, which broadly matched IMGT annotations. In vitro tests confirmed that a few of the cytomegalovirus-associated TCR beta chains recognize cytomegalovirus antigens. A further reported finding was that TCR beta sequences accurately predicted the HLA-A and HLA-B alleles for most subjects in the first cohort. In a later analysis, TCR association rates were found to vary across HLA loci, with the most associated TCRs seen for DRB1 alleles and the fewest for HLA-C alleles. Compared with equally common non-associated chains, HLA-associated TCR beta chains in a later analysis were more clonally expanded and had lower generation probabilities. Compared with the roughly 600-donor mean, donors in an Asian-associated ancestry cluster had fewer N-insertions in productive TCRs, according to a later genetic analysis. When HLA alleles, especially DR and DQ, strongly co-occurred, TCR associations were difficult to assign to individual alleles.

The method behind the library was the immunoSEQ multiplex PCR assay. The multiplex PCR relied on a mix of 60 forward primers for TCR Vbeta segments and 13 reverse primers for TCR Jbeta segments. The CDR3 region of rearranged TCR beta genes was amplified from genomic DNA with a multiplex PCR assay. On the Illumina HiSeq System, the amplified TCR beta libraries were sequenced as 87-base-pair reads. The study's processing was this. Across the 640 or so repertoires, a later analysis counted 80 million or so unique TCR beta chains, roughly 11 million of which were shared by at least two donors. Raw reads were error-corrected and collapsed into unique sequences by a nearest-neighbor algorithm in which closely related sequences were merged to remove PCR and sequencing errors. To assign V, D and J gene segments, CDR3 sequences were aligned to IMGT reference sequences. For a sequence to be retained, at least a six-nucleotide match to both a V gene segment and a J gene segment was required. Rearrangements were classified as productive when the CDR3 lacked stop codons and remained in frame with V and J, and all other rearrangements were classified as non-productive. CDR3 was defined by IMGT convention, running from the second conserved V-encoded cysteine to the conserved J-encoded phenylalanine. The earlier analysis of more than 450 of the donors excluded sequences that lacked an unambiguous match to a single V gene segment. An earlier analysis of 587 of the donors classified V segments as functional when productive rearrangements were above 56.7% and as segregating when the standard deviation between donors was above 5%. To diagnose cytomegalovirus status from the catalog of TCR beta chain sequences, a statistical classification framework was built. In a later analysis, TCR nucleotide sequences were compared against IMGT/GENE-DB human TR gene sequences so that V and J genes could be assigned. A later analysis assigned CDR3 sequences and most-parsimonious VDJ recombination scenarios with the TCRdist pipeline. A later analysis defined each TCR beta chain by its CDR3 amino acid sequence plus V-gene family, and excluded reads lacking a unique V-gene family. As a way to deal with suspected cross-contamination and a sequencing artifact, a later analysis dropped nearly 600 nucleotide sequences that were highly shared and had low generation probability. For each public chain, a later analysis derived a clonal expansion index from normalized ranks of inferred template counts within each repertoire. A later analysis computed generation probabilities with a VDJ recombination model fitted to out-of-frame rearrangements, and checked the results against IGoR. Hypergeometric tests were used in a later analysis to score TCR-TCR, TCR-HLA and TCR-CMV co-occurrence, with a repertoire-size bias correction applied to the TCR pairs. In a later analysis, false discovery rates were estimated by permuting HLA or CMV assignments 20 times. In a later analysis, co-occurring TCRs were grouped using DBSCAN, with TCRdist sequence similarity added in when clustering inside HLA-allele-positive subsets. Repertoires with fewer than 30,000 or more than 120,000 public chains were left out of co-occurrence clustering, as were about five repertoires with anomalous nucleotide sharing. The source is immuneACCESS, and TCRdb retained only in-frame sequences with V and J called. Part of the clones is not carried over; for the studies checked, unresolved V genes explain less than half of this, and the remainder is unexplained. V and J calls and clone size are those listed in that table; D and trimming were worked out from the DNA. For this sample the table gives over 150,000 clones, of which about three quarters were detected only once. The ten largest clones add up to over 2.5% of the sample.

The junction shows trimming of 1 base on V and 8 bases on J, plus 9 bases between the germline ends. The CDR3 sequence holds 12 residues, the cysteine and phenylalanine included. Only CDR3 DNA remains: 36 bases, in frame from the first base. Based on the germline V gene, the CDR1 and CDR2 sequences are SGHDT and YYEEEE. This clone was seen just once. Its antigen remains undetermined. No much larger clone exists at a distance of one base, and base qualities are not known. In total, over 600 healthy bone marrow donors made up the cohort. At the time of sampling, every cohort member was nominally healthy, though immune exposures that went unrecorded were likely present. The donor tested CMV seropositive and was one of the 289 seropositive cohort members. A peripheral blood sample was collected from each donor, and TCR beta sequencing was performed on peripheral blood mononuclear cells. The Qiagen DNeasy Blood Extraction Kit was used to extract genomic DNA from the blood cell samples.

The receptor comes from a woman aged 45-59 years in good health and CMV-seropositive. The sequenced sample consisted of PBMCs. This chain is built from TRBV5-6 and TRBJ1-2; no D gene is confidently identified. DNA sequence: TGTGCCAGCAGCTTGAGTGCGGCCGGCTACACCTTC. Its translation reads: CASSLSAAGYTF.